Below are 15 T cell receptor beta chains sequenced from a single sample in a study of cytomegalovirus exposure and HLA in healthy donors (dated by TCRdb to 2016 to 2017). Receptors were amplified or captured by the immunoSEQ multiplex PCR assay. A mixture of 60 forward primers for TCR Vbeta segments and 13 reverse primers for TCR Jbeta segments was used in the multiplex PCR. This immuneACCESS table, as held by TCRdb, lists in-frame sequences with V and J called but not all clones. Of the missing ones, under half trace to an unresolved V gene in checked studies; the others have no known cause. For this sample there are about 130,000 clones; roughly 78% appear just once. More than 8% of the sample is in the top ten clones. The sequenced material came from PBMCs. The source is a man younger than 45 in good health and CMV-seropositive.

This chain uses TRBV18 with TRBJ2-1, with a possible D match to TRBD2 (5 bases). Germline V gives CDR1 KGHSH, CDR2 LQKENI. Trimming took off 9 bases at V and 0 bases at J, with 12 bases between the two ends. CDR3 length: 14 residues. The CDR3 here is CASTIGSSYNEQFF. The CDR3 DNA reads TGTGCCAGTACCATTGGGAGCTCCTACAATGAGCAGTTCTTC.

CDR3: CASSHGRRVTSGATYEQYF. In DNA form, the CDR3 reads TGTGCCAGCAGCCACGGACGGAGGGTCACTAGCGGAGCGACCTACGAGCAGTACTTC. The chain joins TRBV4-2 to TRBJ2-7; 8 bases map to TRBD2. Germline V gene sequence: CDR1 LGHNA, CDR2 YNFKEQ. CDR3 length: 19 amino acids. Losses at the gene ends were 3 bases for V and 2 bases for J; bases not matched to a gene: 18.

This clone was detected a few times. The chain uses TRBV7-8 and TRBJ1-5, with 7 bases matching TRBD1. The germline CDR1 and CDR2 sequences are SGHVS and FQNEAQ. The trim removed 5 bases at V and 7 bases at J, leaving 8 bases unmatched. The CDR3 totals 14 residues. The CDR3: CASSPDRVRQPQHF. The CDR3 DNA sequence: TGTGCCAGCAGCCCAGACAGGGTTCGGCAGCCCCAGCATTTT.

This rearrangement joins TRBV18 to TRBJ2-2; perhaps TRBD1 as D (6 bases). The length of the CDR3 is 16 residues. Per germline, CDR1 KGHSH and CDR2 LQKENI. Trimming cost V 4 bases and J 0 bases, with 12 bases left between them. CDR3 region: CASSRRTDANTGELFF. As DNA, the CDR3 is TGTGCCAGCTCACGGAGGACAGATGCGAACACCGGGGAGCTGTTTTTT. Complete variable domain (other parts from reference TRBV18 and TRBJ2-2): NAGVMQNPRHLVRRRGQEARLRCSPMKGHSHVYWYRQLPEEGLKFMVYLQKENIIDESGMPKERFSAEFPKEGPSILRIQQVVRGDSAAYFCASSRRTDANTGELFFGEGSRLTVL.

The chain links TRBV2 to TRBJ1-2, with D perhaps matching TRBD1 (5 bases). Germline V gives CDR1 SNHLY, CDR2 FYNNEI. V lost 6 bases, J lost 4 bases, and 12 bases lay in between. The CDR3 runs 13 residues. CDR3 sequence: CASRAGGTYGYTF. DNA for the CDR3: TGTGCCAGCAGGGCGGGGGGTACCTATGGCTACACCTTC.

In DNA, the CDR3 is TGTGCCAGCAGCGCATCCAGCGGGGGAGAGCTTGAGCAGTTCTTC. It specifies CASSASSGGELEQFF. The chain employs TRBV9 and TRBJ2-1; 8 positions match TRBD2. The germline V gene encodes CDR1 SGDLS and CDR2 YYNGEE. Unmatched junction bases numbered 11, after V lost 3 bases and J lost 9 bases. CDR3 length: 15 amino acids.

This rearrangement joins TRBV29-1 to TRBJ2-2, with 7 bases matching TRBD1. Germline-derived CDR1 and CDR2 are SQVTM and ANQGSEA. V trimming: 6 bases; J trimming: 0 bases; junction bases outside the gene matches: 1. The CDR3 loop spans 13 amino acids. The CDR3 reads CSVGQPNTGELFF. In DNA, the CDR3 is TGCAGCGTGGGACAGCCGAACACCGGGGAGCTGTTTTTT.

With respect to this clone: This same CDR3 is encoded by further DNA sequences in the sample. The chain carries TRBV7-6 and TRBJ1-6; perhaps TRBD1 as D (6 bases). V dropped 1 base and J dropped 9 bases, with 13 bases sitting between them. CDR3 length: 15 amino acids. Looked up from germline, CDR1 is SGHVS and CDR2 is FNYEAQ. The CDR3 nucleotides are TGTGCCAGCAGCTTAGGTCAGGGGCTAGGTTCACCCCTCCACTTT. The encoded protein is CASSLGQGLGSPLHF.

V and J are TRBV2 and TRBJ1-5; D may be TRBD1 (6 bases). V lost 5 bases, J lost 2 bases, and 19 bases lay in between. The CDR3 totals 17 residues. The germline CDR1 and CDR2 sequences are SNHLY and FYNNEI. The CDR3 DNA sequence: TGTGCCAGCAGTCCCAATCACAGGGTATCGGGCAATCAGCCCCAGCATTTT. Its translation: CASSPNHRVSGNQPQHF.

The genes are TRBV11-2 and TRBJ2-7, with TRBD2 matching 11 bases. The V and J ends lost 5 bases and 2 bases, in that order; junction bases with no gene match: 5. CDR3 length equals 15 residues. The germline V gene encodes CDR1 SGHAT and CDR2 FQNNGV. In DNA form, the CDR3 reads TGTGCCAGCAGCCCACTAGCGGGGGCTACCTACGAGCAGTACTTC. Its protein product is CASSPLAGATYEQYF.

The chain carries TRBV2 and TRBJ2-5, with a possible D match to TRBD1 (5 bases). This CDR3 is 13 amino acids long. Germline CDR1 and CDR2: SNHLY and FYNNEI. Trimming left V 10 bases short and J 2 bases short, with 14 bases between. CDR3: CAIVRDWQETQYF. In DNA form, the CDR3 reads TGTGCCATCGTCAGGGATTGGCAAGAGACCCAGTACTTC.

The chain links TRBV6-1 to TRBJ1-5; D unclear. This CDR3 has 14 residues. The ends were cut back, 5 bases at V and 3 bases at J, with 11 bases in the middle. CDR1 and CDR2 (germline): MNHNS, SASEGT. The CDR3 nucleotides are TGTGCCAGCAGTCCCCAAGACATCAATCAGCCCCAGCATTTT. It is translated as CASSPQDINQPQHF.

The chain combines TRBV5-1 with TRBJ1-6; tentatively, D is TRBD1 (6 bases). V lost 3 bases to trimming and J lost 7 bases, with 17 bases between them. Germline V CDR1 and CDR2: SGHRS, YFSETQ. This CDR3 spans 16 amino acids. CDR3 loop: CASSSSPTDRNSPLHF. The CDR3, as DNA: TGCGCCAGCAGCTCCTCCCCCACGGACAGAAATTCACCCCTCCACTTT.

The rearrangement uses TRBV5-6 and TRBJ1-2; D perhaps matches TRBD1 (6 bases). CDR3 size: 17 residues. Trimming took 4 bases from V and 2 from J, leaving 21 bases between them. In germline, CDR1 is SGHDT, CDR2 YYEEEE. The CDR3 region is CASSDSGHLPPNYGYTF. Here the CDR3 DNA reads TGTGCCAGCAGCGACTCGGGACACCTCCCGCCCAACTATGGCTACACCTTC.

The V call is TRBV19, the J call TRBJ1-5, with D perhaps matching TRBD1 (6 bases). Germline V gene data show CDR1 as LNHDA and CDR2 as SQIVND (reference sequence). The CDR3 length is 14 residues. V was pared by 5 bases and J by 4 bases, with 12 bases between. DNA of the CDR3: TGTGCCAGTAGTGACAGGACTGGAAATCAGCCCCAGCATTTT. It codes for CASSDRTGNQPQHF.